Listed here are 29 T cell receptor beta chains from one sample, sequenced in a study of T cells in Graves' hyperthyroidism and ophthalmopathy. Amplification of TCR beta CDR3 regions used RNA as the template. First-round RT-PCR of the TCR CDR3 relied on the HTBI primer set. From the multiplex PCR reads, TCRdb called clonotypes with MiXCR, one entry per CDR3 protein. The sample records about 610,000 distinct CDR3 sequences, roughly 15% being singletons. Sequencing used blood. The receptor source for this set is a woman in her 40s with Graves' ophthalmopathy.

This chain connects TRBV2 to TRBJ1-2, with TRBD1 identical over 7 bases. CDR1 and CDR2 from the germline V gene are SNHLY and FYNNEI. Trimming took 6 bases from V and 4 from J; bases not matched to a gene: 8. The CDR3 length is 14 residues. Here the CDR3 reads CASSDDRVGYGYTF. The CDR3 DNA reads as TGTGCCAGCAGCGATGACAGGGTCGGCTATGGCTACACCTTC.

There are many counts of this clonotype. The rearrangement links TRBV2 to TRBJ2-1, with TRBD2 matching over 8 bases. V gave up 6 bases and J gave up 0 bases; unmatched junction bases: 19. In germline, CDR1 is SNHLY, CDR2 FYNNEI. This CDR3 has 20 residues. The CDR3 bases are TGTGCCAGCAGGCCCAAAGGTCCTAAGAGCGGGGGTCGCTCCTACAATGAGCAGTTCTTC. The encoded protein is CASRPKGPKSGGRSYNEQFF.

The chain employs TRBV20-1 and TRBJ1-1, with a tentative D call TRBD1 (5 bases). Trimming pared 7 bases from V and 1 base from J, leaving 13 bases between. This CDR3 comprises 13 residues. CDR1 is DFQATT and CDR2 is SNEGSKA in the germline V gene (reference sequence). The CDR3, as DNA: TGCAGTGTAAAGGGACTATCGAACACTGAAGCTTTCTTT. Residues: CSVKGLSNTEAFF.

This clonotype was observed many times. The chain combines TRBV20-1 with TRBJ2-7; TRBD2 might be the D (6 bases). Trimming took 7 bases from V and 3 from J, leaving 19 bases between them. Per germline, CDR1 DFQATT and CDR2 SNEGSKA (reference sequence). CDR3 length equals 14 residues. As DNA, the CDR3 is TGCAGTGTCCAGGAGCCTAGCGCGTACTACGAGCAGTACTTC. Its protein is CSVQEPSAYYEQYF.

The rearrangement links TRBV6-1 to TRBJ1-6; D is uncertain. Germline CDR1 MNHNS, CDR2 SASEGT. V was clipped by 7 bases and J by 13 bases, with 11 bases between them. The CDR3 totals 11 residues. The CDR3 bases are TGTGCCAGCACTTCTCCCTTTCCCCTCCACTTT. Encoded protein: CASTSPFPLHF.

In its sample, this clonotype was seen many times. The chain recombines TRBV28 with TRBJ1-4, with D unclear. Germline CDR1 and CDR2: MDHEN and SYDVKM. Trimming stripped 2 bases from V and 8 bases from J, with 15 bases between. CDR3 size: 15 residues. The CDR3 sequence is CASSLGTNQQEKLFF. CDR3 in DNA: TGTGCCAGCAGTTTAGGCACGAACCAACAGGAAAAACTGTTTTTT.

This clonotype was recorded a few times. This chain connects TRBV5-1 to TRBJ2-5; a weak D match, TRBD1 (5 bases). V gave up 3 bases and J gave up 2 bases, with 11 bases separating them. CDR1 is SGHRS and CDR2 is YFSETQ in the germline V gene. The CDR3 loop spans 14 amino acids. The CDR3 reads CASSSGRQQETQYF. CDR3 nucleotide sequence: TGCGCCAGCAGCTCGGGCCGACAGCAAGAGACCCAGTACTTC.

This clonotype was observed many times. The rearrangement uses TRBV12-3 or TRBV12-4 and TRBJ1-5; maybe TRBD1 (6 bases). This CDR3 contains 15 residues. Trimming took off 3 bases at V and 6 bases at J, with 15 bases between the two ends. CDR3 nucleotides: TGTGCCAGCAGTTTCGGGCAGGGGACCGGTCAGCCCCAGCATTTT. Protein: CASSFGQGTGQPQHF.

This rearrangement joins TRBV2 to TRBJ2-1; 11 nucleotides agree with TRBD2. J was trimmed by 15 bases and V by 4 bases; bases with no gene match: 5. Germline V lookup: CDR1 SNHLY, CDR2 FYNNEI. CDR3 length equals 12 residues. CDR3 sequence: CASSATSGAGFF. The CDR3 DNA follows: TGTGCCAGCAGTGCGACTAGCGGGGCGGGGTTCTTC. Full variable domain (missing parts from reference TRBV2 and TRBJ2-1): EPEVTQTPSHQVTQMGQEVILRCVPISNHLYFYWYRQILGQKVEFLVSFYNNEISEKSEIFDDQFSVERPDGSNFTLKIRSTKLEDSAMYFCASSATSGAGFFGPGTRLTVL.

This clonotype was observed many times. The genes are TRBV20-1 and TRBJ2-5; TRBD2 might be the D (5 bases). Germline V CDR1 and CDR2: DFQATT, SNEGSKA (reference sequence). Trimming took 4 bases from V and 2 from J, leaving 11 bases between them. The CDR3 consists of 13 residues. Here the CDR3 reads CSATADAQETQYF. The CDR3, as DNA: TGCAGTGCTACAGCGGACGCACAAGAGACCCAGTACTTC.

This clonotype has at least ten counts. V gene TRBV3-1 combines with J gene TRBJ2-3; D is ambiguous. Trimming shortened V by 1 base and J by 4 bases, and 3 bases separated the two germline ends. This CDR3 spans 12 amino acids. CDR1 LGHDT and CDR2 YNNKEL come from the germline V gene (reference sequence). CDR3 in DNA: TGTGCCAGCAGCCAAGCCGCAGATACGCAGTATTTT. Translated, it gives CASSQAADTQYF.

This clonotype was detected ten times or more. The chain combines TRBV28 with TRBJ1-6; D may be TRBD1 (5 bases). Trimming cost V 7 bases and J 10 bases, with 14 bases left between them. The germline CDR1 and CDR2 sequences are MDHEN and SYDVKM. This CDR3 is built from 13 residues. In DNA, the CDR3 is TGTGCCAGCACCGGGGGGGAGGGATCACCCCTCCACTTT. Translation gives CASTGGEGSPLHF.

V and J are TRBV3-1 and TRBJ2-3; D unresolved. Germline V gives CDR1 LGHDT, CDR2 YNNKEL (reference sequence). With 3 bases removed from V and 0 bases from J, the gap between germline ends came to 19 bases. This CDR3 has 18 amino acids. CDR3 sequence (DNA): TGTGCCAGCAGCCACAACCCACGGGTCTCGACGAGCACAGATACGCAGTATTTT. Protein product: CASSHNPRVSTSTDTQYF.

This chain uses TRBV15 with TRBJ2-7; no reliable D call. The CDR3 runs to 13 residues. V dropped 0 bases and J dropped 2 bases, with 5 bases sitting between them. Per germline, CDR1 LNHNV and CDR2 YYDKDF (reference sequence). As DNA, the CDR3 is TGTGCCACCAGCAGAGATGTGGCCTACGAGCAGTACTTC. Encoded protein: CATSRDVAYEQYF.

This clonotype has a count of ten or more. This rearrangement joins TRBV7-9 to TRBJ2-5; 8 nucleotides line up with TRBD1. The CDR3 sequence is 14 residues long. The V and J ends lost 5 bases and 4 bases, in that order; junction bases with no gene match: 6. Germline loops: CDR1 SEHNR, CDR2 FQNEAQ (reference sequence). CDR3 region: CASSPRTGPETQYF. The CDR3 nucleotides are TGTGCCAGCAGCCCTAGGACAGGGCCAGAGACCCAGTACTTC. Based on the CDR3 plus reference TRBV7-9 and TRBJ2-5, the full variable domain is DTGVSQNPRHKITKRGQNVTFRCDPISEHNRLYWYRQTLGQGPEFLTYFQNEAQLEKSRLLSDRFSAERPKGSFSTLEIQRTEQGDSAMYLCASSPRTGPETQYFGPGTRLLVL.

This clonotype has ten or more counts. The chain uses TRBV24-1 and TRBJ1-1; D unresolved. This CDR3 comprises 15 residues. The germline V and J ends were trimmed by 0 bases and 0 bases, with 7 bases remaining between them. CDR1 is KGHDR and CDR2 is SFDVKD in the germline V gene. The CDR3 DNA reads TGTGCCACCAGTGATTTGAGCCAGTTGAACACTGAAGCTTTCTTT. It translates to CATSDLSQLNTEAFF.

This clonotype was counted at least ten times. The chain couples TRBV28 to TRBJ2-5, with TRBD2 matching 7 bases. Per germline, CDR1 MDHEN and CDR2 SYDVKM. The CDR3 loop spans 11 amino acids. Trimming at V came to 5 bases and at J to 11 bases, leaving 5 bases not matched to a gene. CDR3 residues: CASSPTGGQYF. For the CDR3, the DNA is TGTGCCAGCAGTCCGACGGGGGGACAGTACTTC. Complete variable domain (other parts from reference TRBV28 and TRBJ2-5): DVKVTQSSRYLVKRTGEKVFLECVQDMDHENMFWYRQDPGLGLRLIYFSYDVKMKEKGDIPEGYSVSREKKERFSLILESASTNQTSMYLCASSPTGGQYFGPGTRLLVL.

This clonotype occurred many times. The chain links TRBV10-3 to TRBJ2-7; 9 nucleotides match TRBD2. This CDR3 is built from 14 residues. From germline, CDR1 is ENHRY and CDR2 SYGVKD. Losses at the gene ends were 3 bases for V and 2 bases for J; bases not matched to a gene: 2. CDR3 sequence (DNA): TGTGCCATCAGTGAATTAGCGGGAGCCTACGAGCAGTACTTC. Translating gives CAISELAGAYEQYF.

This clonotype occurred a few times. V usage is TRBV12-3 or TRBV12-4 and J usage is TRBJ2-3, with 7 bases matching TRBD1. J was trimmed by 4 bases and V by 6 bases; bases with no gene match: 10. The CDR3 is 15 amino acids. CDR3 bases: TGTGCCAGCAGGGCCTTCAGGGGGTCCCCAGATACGCAGTATTTT. Amino acids: CASRAFRGSPDTQYF.

This clonotype was found many times. The V call is TRBV6-1, the J call TRBJ2-1, with D unclear. The germline V gene encodes CDR1 MNHNS and CDR2 SASEGT. The CDR3 sequence is 14 residues long. The germline V and J ends were trimmed by 2 bases and 5 bases, with 10 bases remaining between them. The CDR3 DNA follows: TGTGCCAGCAGTGAATTTAGCACAAACAATGAGCAGTTCTTC. Translation: CASSEFSTNNEQFF.

This clonotype was counted only a few times. The chain recombines TRBV14 with TRBJ1-1; 8 bases map to TRBD1. The CDR3 is 15 amino acids. CDR1 SGHDN and CDR2 FVKESK come from the germline V gene. The junction had 6 bases not matched to a gene; V was cut back by 4 bases and J by 2 bases. CDR3 bases: TGTGCCAGCAGCCCAGGACAGGGTTTCAACACTGAAGCTTTCTTT. Protein: CASSPGQGFNTEAFF.

There are many counts of this clonotype. This chain links TRBV3-1 with TRBJ2-1; either TRBD1 or TRBD2 may fit D (5 bases each). V gave up 4 bases and J gave up 10 bases, with 14 bases separating them. This CDR3 spans 13 amino acids. Germline V gives CDR1 LGHDT, CDR2 YNNKEL (reference sequence). In DNA, the CDR3 is TGTGCCAGCAGCCCGTGGGGACCGGGAGAGCAGTTCTTC. Its protein product is CASSPWGPGEQFF.

The chain employs TRBV24-1 and TRBJ2-1; D gene unclear. V gave up 5 bases and J gave up 0 bases, with 10 bases separating them. Germline assignment: CDR1 KGHDR and CDR2 SFDVKD. The CDR3 has 15 amino acids. The CDR3 loop is CATSVGSSSYNEQFF. DNA of the CDR3: TGTGCCACCAGTGTCGGTTCGAGCTCCTACAATGAGCAGTTCTTC.

The chain is built from TRBV20-1 and TRBJ2-3, with D unresolved. V shed 7 bases and J shed 2 bases, with 16 bases lying between them. Per germline, CDR1 DFQATT and CDR2 SNEGSKA (reference sequence). This CDR3 has 14 amino acids. CDR3 bases: TGCAGTGTTTTAAGAGACCCGTACACAGATACGCAGTATTTT. Its protein product is CSVLRDPYTDTQYF.

This clonotype was picked up many times. The V call is TRBV6-1, the J call TRBJ2-2; the match to TRBD2 covers 9 bases. After removal of 6 bases from V and 3 bases from J, the junction contained 8 bases not matched to a gene. Per the germline V gene, CDR1 is MNHNS and CDR2 is SASEGT. The CDR3 spans 16 residues. CDR3 bases: TGTGCCAGCAGGAGAAATAGCGGGGGCGACACCGGGGAGCTGTTTTTT. Translation gives CASRRNSGGDTGELFF.

The rearrangement uses TRBV11-2 and TRBJ1-4, with D possibly being TRBD1 (5 bases). V lost 2 bases and J 8 bases, leaving 15 bases between the germline ends. The CDR3 loop spans 15 amino acids. Looked up from germline, CDR1 is SGHAT and CDR2 is FQNNGV. CDR3 nucleotides: TGTGCCAGCAGCTTAAGGCAGGGTAGACGGGAAAAACTGTTTTTT. Translation: CASSLRQGRREKLFF.

A few counts support this clonotype. CDR3 sequence (DNA): TGTGCCAGCAGTGTGGGAGGGGGAAGGCCCCAGCATTTT. It specifies CASSVGGGRPQHF. The chain links TRBV2 to TRBJ1-5; TRBD1 is a possible D gene (6 bases). The CDR3 has 13 residues. Deletions cut 4 bases from V and 9 bases from J, with 13 bases between. CDR1 SNHLY and CDR2 FYNNEI come from the germline V gene.

This clonotype was found a few times. The chain joins TRBV12-3 or TRBV12-4 to TRBJ1-2, with 7 positions matching TRBD1. The CDR3 loop spans 14 amino acids. Trimming took 7 bases from V and 7 from J; bases not matched to a gene: 12. The CDR3 nucleotides read TGTGCCAGCACCTCAAAGCAGGGGGTTTTTGGCTACACCTTC. This translates into CASTSKQGVFGYTF.

This clonotype was seen at least ten times. This sequence joins TRBV5-1 and TRBJ2-3; either TRBD1 or TRBD2 may supply D (6 bases each). This CDR3 comprises 17 residues. Germline V gene lookup returns CDR1 SGHRS and CDR2 YFSETQ. V lost 0 bases and J lost 7, with 21 bases in between. The CDR3 spells CASSLEGGRGRSNTQYF. In DNA, the CDR3 is TGCGCCAGCAGCTTGGAGGGGGGCCGCGGACGTTCCAATACGCAGTATTTT.